Here is one TCR beta chain with its context. Its antigen is currently unknown. The CDR3 contains 14 residues. CDR1 and CDR2 (germline): MNHNS, SASEGT. Unmatched junction bases numbered 5, after V lost 5 bases and J lost 2 bases. The data are from a study of blood T cell dynamics during melanoma immunotherapy. Study context: Patients with metastatic melanoma got pembrolizumab or nivolumab-ipilimumab as first-line care. The study's findings and limits: Unlike progressors, later disease-control patients had W3 repertoires gaining clonality or diversity.

Time point denoted: pre-treatment baseline. Samples come from before therapy and from week 3 after the first blockade cycle. Disease control meant complete response, partial response or stable disease at 12 weeks. Libraries were prepared by immunoSEQ multiplex PCR; TCRdb keeps only in-frame clonotypes and omits some of them. In the table there are about 9,700 clones, roughly 86% of which are singletons. The source material was blood, sampled from a patient treated with checkpoint blockade. The sequence derives from a human donor with melanoma. The chain joins TRBV6-1 to TRBJ2-5, with 7 bases identical to TRBD1. CDR3 sequence: CASSWGQQQETQYF. In DNA, the CDR3 is TGTGCCAGCAGTTGGGGACAGCAGCAAGAGACCCAGTACTTC.